This T cell receptor (beta chain) was found in a study of cytomegalovirus exposure and HLA in healthy donors (dated by TCRdb to about 2017). In terms of the full investigation: An earlier analysis of 587 of the donors reported roughly 300 Gb of sequence data and around 110 million unique TCR beta sequences obtained from approximately 180 million T cells. An early release that covered 500 to 800 HLA-typed donors contained around 330 gigabases of sequencing data and 80 million or so unique TCR sequences. Of the roughly 410 genotyped donors, 70% to 90% were placed in the genetic ancestry cluster associated with self-reported Caucasian donors. The study aimed to test whether signatures of past pathogen exposure could be identified by cataloging public T cell receptors. The study used immunosequencing to profile the T cell repertoires of 666 subjects and linked those repertoires to cytomegalovirus serostatus. In addition to the first cohort of 500 to 850 subjects, a separate validation cohort of 100 to 150 different subjects was used. To predict cytomegalovirus infection status, the study brought together high-throughput TCR immunosequencing, statistical association of individual TCRs with disease status, and machine learning. To study patterns of TCR occurrence, a later analysis re-analyzed previously published TCR beta repertoires from under 750 donors and added high-resolution HLA genotyping. Rather than using new phenotypic data, the later analysis identified candidate immune exposures from TCR beta sequences and from how often those sequences occurred across donors. In an earlier analysis of 587 of the donors, high-throughput TCR beta sequencing was used to judge whether each TCR beta V gene segment behaved as functional or pseudogenic. Donor age, sex, ethnicity and CMV serostatus were compiled alongside the repertoire data. A later genetic analysis used genome-wide SNP genotypes for about three fifths of the 666 donors, treating that subset as a discovery cohort. Every repertoire in the discovery cohort had been generated on one and the same sequencing platform. HLA typing covered class I and class II loci at four-digit resolution. The number of donors typed differed by locus, with about 629-640 for A, B, C, DRB1 and DQB1, roughly 520 for DQA1, 600 to 610 for DPA1, and over 400 for DPB1. Four to six DR-DQ haplotypes were handled as single units for association and clustering, since linkage in the cohort was strong. Among about 400 genotyped donors of the cohort, an average of approximately 240,000 unique TCR beta nucleotide sequences was sequenced per donor, of which about 19% were non-productive.

The cohort consisted of approximately 690 healthy bone marrow donors. At the time of sampling, all cohort members were nominally healthy, though unrecorded immune exposures were likely present. The donor was CMV seropositive and was included in the group of 250 to 300 seropositive cohort members. A peripheral blood sample was provided by each donor, and peripheral blood mononuclear cells were used for TCR beta sequencing. Genomic DNA was extracted from the blood cell samples with the Qiagen DNeasy Blood Extraction Kit. On the study overall, not on this receptor specifically: The sequencing pipeline was judged likely to have produced a cluster of highly shared sequence variants as a technical artifact. Presence/absence analyses assumed roughly uniform sequencing depth across donors, an assumption that may not hold. The classifier was reported to diagnose cytomegalovirus status with high specificity and sensitivity in both the original cohort and the validation cohort. A later analysis found that HLA-associated TCR beta chains were more clonally expanded and had lower generation probabilities than equally common non-associated chains. In a later genetic analysis, a missense DCLRE1C variant was associated with V-gene and J-gene trimming of TCR beta chains, and the association was replicated in an independent cohort. Some IMGT-functional V segments, including TRBV6-2 and TRBV6-3, could not be distinguished by the 87-base-pair reads and were therefore excluded. While some public TCRs were present in many individuals, most TCR sequences turned up only very rarely across donors. For the cohort, immune exposure information was limited to CMV serostatus. In a later analysis, TCR association rates were found to vary across HLA loci, with the most associated TCRs seen for DRB1 alleles and the fewest for HLA-C alleles. The authors suggested that the approach could potentially be extended to other disease states and immunological phenotypes. A later genetic analysis reported fewer N-insertions in productive TCRs among donors in an Asian-associated ancestry cluster than the roughly 620-donor mean. Because counts were too low, roughly 17 rarely observed V segments, including chromosome 9 orphons, were left out of the earlier analysis of some 600 of the donors. A further reported finding was that TCR beta sequences accurately predicted the HLA-A and HLA-B alleles for most subjects in the first cohort. Several of the top co-occurrence clusters appeared to be linked to parvovirus B19, influenza, CMV and Epstein-Barr virus, according to a later analysis. Because HLA typing was unavailable for some donors at each locus, only the typed subset was used in association tests. The cohort was sequenced for TCR beta chains only, and without alpha or paired-chain data the features that could be detected were limited. Correlated functional status among segregating V segments might reflect linkage disequilibrium, but an unknown experimental factor could not be ruled out. Most CMV-associated TCR beta chains appeared to be HLA-restricted in a later analysis, and the HLA associations seemed to be driven largely by CMV exposure. Strong co-occurrence of HLA alleles, especially DR and DQ, made assigning TCR associations to individual alleles difficult. In the study, 150 to 200 TCR beta chains were listed as associated with cytomegalovirus. In a later analysis, some 18,000 TCR beta sequences were associated with specific HLA alleles at a false discovery rate of 0.05. A few of the identified cytomegalovirus-associated TCR beta chains were confirmed in vitro to be specific for cytomegalovirus antigens. Broadly in line with IMGT annotations, most TCR beta V segments showed up in productive rearrangements about 87% or about 30% of the time in an earlier analysis of around 600 of the donors.

CDR1 and CDR2 are drawn from the germline V gene: SGHTA, FQGNSA. Including cysteine and phenylalanine, the CDR3 has 17 amino acids. The sequence is cut down to CDR3 DNA, 51 bases in frame from base 1. From V the trimming removes 5 bases and from J it removes 0 bases, while the gene matches leave 4 bases of the junction unaccounted for. Libraries came from the immunoSEQ multiplex PCR assay. For the multiplex PCR, a mixture combining 60 forward primers for TCR Vbeta segments and 13 reverse primers for TCR Jbeta segments was used. The CDR3 region of rearranged TCR beta genes was amplified from genomic DNA with a multiplex PCR assay. On the Illumina HiSeq System, the amplified TCR beta libraries were sequenced as 87-base-pair reads. As for the original processing: In a later analysis, some 80 million unique TCR beta chains were counted across the roughly 670 repertoires, and around 11 million of these chains were shared by at least two donors. Raw reads were error-corrected and collapsed into unique sequences by a nearest-neighbor algorithm in which closely related sequences were merged to remove PCR and sequencing errors. V, D and J gene segments were assigned by aligning CDR3 sequences to IMGT reference sequences. Each retained sequence needed at least a six-nucleotide match to both a V gene segment and a J gene segment. A rearrangement was called productive if the CDR3 had no stop codons and remained in frame with V and J, and every other rearrangement was called non-productive. CDR3 was defined by IMGT convention, running from the second conserved V-encoded cysteine to the conserved J-encoded phenylalanine. The earlier analysis of some 580 of the donors excluded any sequence lacking an unambiguous match to a single V gene segment. An earlier analysis of several hundred of the donors called V segments functional above 56.7% productive rearrangements and segregating when the between-donor standard deviation exceeded 5%. A statistical classification framework was built for diagnosing cytomegalovirus status from the catalog of TCR beta chain sequences. A later analysis assigned V and J genes by comparing TCR nucleotide sequences with IMGT/GENE-DB human TR gene sequences. A later analysis assigned CDR3 sequences and most-parsimonious VDJ recombination scenarios with the TCRdist pipeline. A later analysis defined each TCR beta chain by its CDR3 amino acid sequence plus V-gene family, and excluded reads lacking a unique V-gene family. To address suspected cross-contamination and a sequencing artifact, a later analysis removed 592 highly shared, low-generation-probability nucleotide sequences. In a later analysis, a clonal expansion index for each public chain was calculated from normalized within-repertoire ranks of inferred template counts. In a later analysis, generation probabilities were computed with a VDJ recombination model fitted to out-of-frame rearrangements, and the resulting probabilities were checked against IGoR. A later analysis scored TCR-TCR, TCR-HLA and TCR-CMV co-occurrence with hypergeometric tests, applying a repertoire-size bias correction to TCR pairs. A later analysis estimated false discovery rates by permuting HLA or CMV assignments 20 times. A later analysis grouped co-occurring TCRs with DBSCAN, adding TCRdist sequence similarity when clustering within HLA-allele-positive subsets. Repertoires with fewer than 30,000 or more than 120,000 public chains were left out of co-occurrence clustering, as were five repertoires with anomalous nucleotide sharing. As stored in TCRdb, this immuneACCESS dataset retains in-frame rearrangements with V and J assigned. A fraction of the clones does not appear; measured against another copy, unresolved V genes explain less than half of the discrepancy, and the remainder lacks a known reason. V and J calls and clone size are those listed in that table; D and trimming were worked out from the DNA. The sample records fewer than 200,000 clones, roughly 70% of which are singletons. Of the sample, less than 3% is held by the ten largest clones.

To note about this clone: Its specific antigen is unknown. The record has no base qualities; no much larger clone is one base away.

This TCR was recovered from a woman between 35 and 50 years old in good health and CMV-seropositive. The specimen sequenced was PBMCs. The sequence is built from TRBV7-2 and TRBJ2-1, and TRBD2 aligns with 13 junction nucleotides. The CDR3 sequence is CASSVRTSGSSYNEQFF. The nucleotide sequence reads as follows: TGTGCCAGCAGCGTAAGGACTAGCGGGAGCTCCTACAATGAGCAGTTCTTC.